The rows below give T cell receptor beta chains drawn from one sample of a study of shared clonotypes between healthy human individuals. TCRdb's table, derived via immunoSEQ multiplex PCR, lists solely in-frame clones and lacks some. Here the sample spans some 1,100,000 clones, about 84% being singletons. Sequencing used memory CD4+ T cells from PBMCs. Receptor source: a man between 18 and 35 years old in good health. Some clones in this sample may be carry-over from other donors' samples. CDR3s include the opening cysteine and the closing phenylalanine or tryptophan. The order of the fields is J gene, clone size, V gene, D gene, CDR3 protein, CDR3 DNA. The D gene is left open where the match is weak. For some rows the clone size is stated as once, few or many, or as a class when expanded; others skip it.

>TRBJ1-5|-|TRBV19|-
CASSIGVRGQPQHF
TGTGCCAGTAGTATCGGGGTCCGGGGACAGCCCCAGCATTTT
>TRBJ2-3|-|TRBV7-3|TRBD2
CASSDHGGRNGDTQYF
TGTGCCAGCAGCGACCATGGCGGGAGGAATGGTGATACGCAGTATTTT
>TRBJ2-3|-|TRBV28|-
CASSFRGPTDTQYF
TGTGCCAGCAGTTTTCGGGGGCCCACAGATACGCAGTATTTT
>TRBJ2-2|-|TRBV19|TRBD1
CASNKLQGVTGELFF
TGTGCCAGTAACAAACTACAGGGGGTGACCGGGGAGCTGTTTTTT
>TRBJ2-1|-|TRBV2|-
CASSDVAIYNEQFF
TGTGCCAGCAGTGACGTGGCTATTTACAATGAGCAGTTCTTC
>TRBJ1-4|-|TRBV7-8|-
CASSPTPVATNEKLFF
TGTGCCAGCAGCCCTACCCCGGTCGCAACTAATGAAAAACTGTTTTTT
>TRBJ1-1|-|TRBV5-1|-
CASSSLAGNTEAFF
TGCGCCAGCTCCTCCCTCGCAGGGAACACTGAAGCTTTCTTT
>TRBJ2-7|-|TRBV5-1|-
CASSTRRGTDEQYF
TGCGCCAGCAGCACCCGGAGGGGGACGGACGAGCAGTACTTC
>TRBJ2-5|once|TRBV30|-
CAWGQETQYF
TGTGCCTGGGGTCAAGAGACCCAGTACTTC
>TRBJ1-2|-|TRBV2|-
CASSEMERGPPF
TGTGCCAGCAGTGAAATGGAGCGGGGGCCCCCCTTC
>TRBJ2-7|-|TRBV6-5|TRBD1
CASSYRDRGLYEQYF
TGTGCCAGCAGTTACCGGGACAGGGGTTTATACGAGCAGTACTTC
>TRBJ2-1|-|TRBV6-5|TRBD2
CASSSLTSGITSEQFF
TGTGCCAGCAGTTCCCTGACTAGCGGGATAACTAGTGAGCAGTTCTTC
>TRBJ2-3|few|TRBV6-1|-
CASSKPSAQSDTQYF
TGTGCCAGCAGCAAACCTTCGGCTCAATCAGATACGCAGTATTTT
>TRBJ1-5|-|TRBV28|-
CASSLVGDQPQHF
TGTGCCAGCAGCCTGGTAGGGGATCAGCCCCAGCATTTT
>TRBJ1-2|few|TRBV27|-
CASSPRGNYGYTF
TGTGCCAGCAGTCCAAGGGGAAACTATGGCTACACCTTC
>TRBJ2-7|-|TRBV28|TRBD2
CASTHGLAGAAPNF
TGTGCCAGCACCCATGGACTAGCGGGAGCAGCTCCCAACTTC
>TRBJ2-7|-|TRBV6-4|TRBD2
CASALRRAGGGYEQYF
TGTGCCAGCGCCCTCCGCCGGGCGGGAGGAGGCTACGAGCAGTACTTC
>TRBJ2-3|-|TRBV2|TRBD2
CASRWGGTYTDTQYF
TGTGCCAGCAGATGGGGGGGGACTTACACAGATACGCAGTATTTT
>TRBJ1-1|-|TRBV29-1|-
CSATSIQGRDTEAFF
TGCAGCGCAACCTCCATTCAGGGGAGGGACACTGAAGCTTTCTTT
>TRBJ2-1|-|TRBV6-4|-
CASSEASGRAYEQFF
TGTGCCAGCAGTGAGGCCTCAGGGCGGGCGTATGAGCAGTTCTTC
>TRBJ2-7|-|TRBV2|-
CASSPRGGDEQYF
TGTGCCAGCAGTCCTCGAGGGGGGGACGAGCAGTACTTC
>TRBJ1-5|-|TRBV11-2|TRBD1
CASSLGTGKNQPQHF
TGTGCCAGCAGCTTAGGGACAGGAAAGAATCAGCCCCAGCATTTT
>TRBJ1-3|-|TRBV6-6|-
CASSYSGVSGNTIYF
TGTGCCAGCAGTTACTCCGGTGTCTCTGGAAACACCATATATTTT
>TRBJ2-2|-|TRBV4-2|-
CASSQSTGTGELFF
TGTGCCAGCAGCCAAAGCACTGGTACCGGGGAGCTGTTTTTT
>TRBJ1-1|few|TRBV5-4|-
CASSLSGGEMNTEAFF
TGTGCCAGCAGCTTGTCGGGGGGCGAGATGAACACTGAAGCTTTCTTT
>TRBJ2-7|-|TRBV30|TRBD1
CAWRAQGARSEQYF
TGTGCCTGGAGGGCCCAGGGGGCTCGAAGCGAGCAGTACTTC
>TRBJ2-7|once|TRBV5-4|-
CASSPEGNSYEQYF
TGTGCCAGCTCCCCGGAAGGCAACTCCTACGAGCAGTACTTC
>TRBJ1-2|-|TRBV7-8|TRBD1
CASSPGQGIYTF
TGTGCCAGCAGTCCGGGACAGGGGATCTACACCTTC
>TRBJ2-7|-|TRBV5-1|-
CASSLGGRSRAYEQYF
TGCGCCAGCAGCTTGGGGGGCCGGTCTAGGGCCTACGAGCAGTACTTC
>TRBJ2-3|-|TRBV5-1|-
CASSRGGRTDTQYF
TGCGCCAGCAGCAGGGGGGGACGAACAGATACGCAGTATTTT
>TRBJ1-2|once|TRBV2|TRBD1
CASSGQGSFYGYTF
TGTGCCAGCAGCGGACAGGGCTCCTTCTATGGCTACACCTTC
>TRBJ2-1|-|TRBV7-8|TRBD2
CASSSTSGKGWGEQFF
TGTGCCAGCAGCTCGACGAGCGGGAAGGGGTGGGGTGAGCAGTTCTTC
>TRBJ1-6|-|TRBV11-2|-
CASSLVGDSPLHF
TGTGCCAGCAGCTTAGTTGGGGATTCACCCCTCCACTTT
>TRBJ2-1|-|TRBV5-1|TRBD2
CASSPGLAGDEQFF
TGCGCCAGCAGCCCGGGACTAGCGGGAGATGAGCAGTTCTTC
>TRBJ2-3|-|TRBV7-3|-
CASNLGGEDTQYF
TGTGCCAGCAATTTAGGGGGGGAAGATACGCAGTATTTT
>TRBJ2-7|-|TRBV9|TRBD1
CASSPRDRSYGEQYF
TGTGCCAGCAGCCCCCGGGACAGATCCTACGGCGAGCAGTACTTC
>TRBJ2-3|-|TRBV7-3|-
CASSSTGTRTDTQYF
TGTGCCAGCAGCTCTACAGGGACCCGCACAGATACGCAGTATTTT
>TRBJ1-1|-|TRBV7-3|-
CASSLMGNMNTEAFF
TGTGCCAGCAGCTTAATGGGCAACATGAACACTGAAGCTTTCTTT
>TRBJ1-1|few|TRBV29-1|-
CSGWTYTNTEAFF
TGCAGCGGGTGGACATATACGAACACTGAAGCTTTCTTT
>TRBJ1-1|-|TRBV7-9|-
CASSIGRAGTEAFF
TGTGCCAGCAGTATTGGCAGGGCGGGCACTGAAGCTTTCTTT
>TRBJ1-4|-|TRBV27|-
CASSPTRGWSEKLFF
TGTGCCAGCAGCCCTACCCGGGGGTGGTCTGAAAAACTGTTTTTT
>TRBJ1-2|-|TRBV7-2|-
CASSSRRTANYGYTF
TGTGCCAGCAGCTCTAGAAGGACAGCGAACTATGGCTACACCTTC
>TRBJ2-7|-|TRBV19|TRBD1
CASSFSRDRGAQQYF
TGTGCCAGTAGTTTTTCCCGGGACAGGGGGGCCCAGCAGTACTTC
>TRBJ2-7|-|TRBV6-1|TRBD1
CASSGSDRGRVYEQYF
TGTGCCAGCAGTGGGTCCGACAGGGGGCGCGTTTACGAGCAGTACTTC
>TRBJ2-1|few|TRBV4-1|-
CASSQDGLAANEQFF
TGCGCCAGCAGCCAAGATGGCCTAGCTGCCAATGAGCAGTTCTTC
>TRBJ1-1|-|TRBV6-1|-
CASSVSGRGTEAFF
TGTGCCAGCAGTGTTAGCGGGCGTGGGACTGAAGCTTTCTTT
>TRBJ1-1|few|TRBV6-5|-
CASSYEANTEAFF
TGTGCCAGCAGTTACGAGGCGAACACTGAAGCTTTCTTT
>TRBJ2-7|-|TRBV28|-
CASSPARQEQYF
TGTGCCAGCAGTCCCGCCCGCCAAGAGCAGTACTTC
>TRBJ2-1|-|TRBV30|TRBD2
CAWRSGRLAGLYNEQFF
TGTGCCTGGAGAAGTGGTCGTCTAGCGGGACTCTACAATGAGCAGTTCTTC
>TRBJ1-2|once|TRBV27|TRBD1
CARVIRGQEGYTF
TGTGCCAGGGTCATCAGGGGGCAGGAAGGCTACACCTTC
>TRBJ2-1|-|TRBV5-4|-
CASSLGGRGNEQFF
TGTGCCAGCAGCTTGGGGGGCAGGGGCAATGAGCAGTTCTTC
>TRBJ1-4|-|TRBV30|-
CAWSRLGGVEKLFF
TGTGCCTGGAGTCGCCTCGGGGGGGTTGAAAAACTGTTTTTT
>TRBJ2-1|few|TRBV5-1|TRBD2
CASSLAVGGNSYNEQFF
TGCGCCAGCAGCTTGGCCGTCGGGGGGAACTCCTACAATGAGCAGTTCTTC
>TRBJ2-2|-|TRBV7-9|-
CASSQDQNTGELFF
TGTGCCAGCAGCCAAGACCAGAACACCGGGGAGCTGTTTTTT
>TRBJ2-2|-|TRBV9|-
CASSVGGRPGELFF
TGTGCCAGCAGCGTAGGGGGGAGACCCGGGGAGCTGTTTTTT
>TRBJ1-5|many|TRBV7-9|TRBD1
CASSSSWTGKGRSNQPQHF
TGTGCCAGCAGCTCCTCGTGGACAGGGAAGGGTCGTAGCAATCAGCCCCAGCATTTT
>TRBJ2-7|-|TRBV7-8|-
CASSSEDPLSSYEQYF
TGTGCCAGCAGCTCCGAGGACCCTCTAAGCTCCTACGAGCAGTACTTC
>TRBJ2-3|-|TRBV11-3|-
CASSLEGDTQYF
TGTGCCAGCAGCTTAGAGGGCGATACGCAGTATTTT
>TRBJ1-2|-|TRBV5-4|-
CASSPPGRSYGYTF
TGTGCCAGCAGCCCCCCCGGCAGGAGCTATGGCTACACCTTC
>TRBJ1-1|few|TRBV11-3|-
CASSLDVNTEAFF
TGTGCCAGCAGCTTAGATGTGAACACTGAAGCTTTCTTT